The following is a T cell receptor beta chain sequence with its context. These data originate in a study of blood T cell repertoires in COVID-19. CDR1 and CDR2 from the germline V gene are MNHEY and SVGAGI. The CDR3 is 15 amino acids. V trimming: 6 bases; J trimming: 5 bases; junction bases outside the gene matches: 8. Libraries were prepared by immunoSEQ multiplex PCR; TCRdb keeps only in-frame clonotypes and omits some of them. The data show about 190,000 clones, 80% to 90% seen once. Sequences were obtained from peripheral blood. The receptor was derived from a human donor in a cohort sampled during active COVID-19. The rearrangement uses TRBV6-5 and TRBJ2-2; 8 bases align to TRBD1. CDR3 DNA sequence: TGTGCCAGCAGCCCACAGGGGGTTGGAACCGGGGAGCTGTTTTTT. Translated: CASSPQGVGTGELFF.